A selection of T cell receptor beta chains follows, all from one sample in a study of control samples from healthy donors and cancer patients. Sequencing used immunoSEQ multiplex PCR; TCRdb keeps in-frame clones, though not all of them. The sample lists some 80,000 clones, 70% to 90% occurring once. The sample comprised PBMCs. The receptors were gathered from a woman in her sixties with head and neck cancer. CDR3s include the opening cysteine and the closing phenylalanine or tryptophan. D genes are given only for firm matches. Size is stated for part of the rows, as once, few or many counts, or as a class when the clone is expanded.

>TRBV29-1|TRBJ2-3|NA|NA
TGCAGCGTGAAGTCCGGCACAGATACGCAGTATTTT
CSVKSGTDTQYF
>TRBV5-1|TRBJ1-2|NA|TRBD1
TGCGCCAGCAGCTGGACAGGGCCTAGTGATGGCTACACCTTC
CASSWTGPSDGYTF
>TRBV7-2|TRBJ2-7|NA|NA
TGTGCCAGCAGCTTTCTTGGGTTAGGGGACGAGCAGTACTTC
CASSFLGLGDEQYF
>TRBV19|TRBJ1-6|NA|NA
TGTGCCAGTGGTGGGAGCTCCTATAATTCACCCCTCCACTTT
CASGGSSYNSPLHF
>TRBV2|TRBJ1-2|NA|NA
TGTGCCAGCAGTTTTACAGGGAACTATGGCTACACCTTC
CASSFTGNYGYTF
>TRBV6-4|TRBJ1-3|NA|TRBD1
TGTGCCAGCAGTTCGACAGGGGAGACTGGAAACACCATATATTTT
CASSSTGETGNTIYF
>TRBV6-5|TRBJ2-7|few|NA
TGTGCCAGCAGCCTAGGACTACCCTACGAGCAGTACTTC
CASSLGLPYEQYF
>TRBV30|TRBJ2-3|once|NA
TGTGCCTGGAGCTTATCGACAGATACGCAGTATTTT
CAWSLSTDTQYF
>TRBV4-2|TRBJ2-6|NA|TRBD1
TGTGCCAGCAGCCAAGATTCCGCCCCGCGAAGACAGGGCCCCTCTGGGGCCAACGTCCTGACTTTC
CASSQDSAPRRQGPSGANVLTF
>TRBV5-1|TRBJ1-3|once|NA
TGCGCCAGCAGCGGGGGGAGCTCTGGAAACACCATATATTTT
CASSGGSSGNTIYF
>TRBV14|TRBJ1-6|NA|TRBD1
TGTGCCAGCAGCCAAGAAACAAAAGGGACAGCCCATAATTCACCCCTCCACTTT
CASSQETKGTAHNSPLHF
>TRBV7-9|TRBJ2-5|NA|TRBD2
TGTGCCAGCAGCTTACTCCCGGGAGGAGAGACCCAGTACTTC
CASSLLPGGETQYF
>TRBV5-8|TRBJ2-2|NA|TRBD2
TGTGCCAGCTACCGGGGGAGCGGGAGCACCGGGGAGCTGTTTTTT
CASYRGSGSTGELFF
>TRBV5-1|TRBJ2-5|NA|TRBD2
TGCGCCAGCCAGTCCGAGAGCGGGAGTGGAGAGACCCAGTACTTC
CASQSESGSGETQYF
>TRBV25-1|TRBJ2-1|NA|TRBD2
TGTGCCAGCAGTGAATATGGCGGGAGGGCCAATGAGCAGTTCTTC
CASSEYGGRANEQFF
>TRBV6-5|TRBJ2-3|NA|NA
TGTGCCAGCAGTTACTTCCAGAGCACAGATACGCAGTATTTT
CASSYFQSTDTQYF
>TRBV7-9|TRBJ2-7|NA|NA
TGTGCCAGCAGCGAACGTCAGGGTTTCGAGCAGTACTTC
CASSERQGFEQYF
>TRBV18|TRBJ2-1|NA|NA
TGTGCCAGCTCACCGCCGACAGGAAAGGGCTACAATGAGCAGTTCTTC
CASSPPTGKGYNEQFF
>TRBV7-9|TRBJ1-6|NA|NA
TGTGCCAGCAGCCGGACAGTAGATTCACCCCTCCACTTT
CASSRTVDSPLHF
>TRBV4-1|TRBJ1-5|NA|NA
TGCGCCAGCAGCGCCCACGGACAGTCCGTAAATCAGCCCCAGCATTTT
CASSAHGQSVNQPQHF